This TCR beta chain was documented in a study of control samples from healthy donors and cancer patients. Profiling relied on immunoSEQ multiplex PCR, and the TCRdb table lists in-frame clones only, not all of them. The sample carries some 120,000 clones, around 90% recorded once. Losses at the gene ends were 5 bases for V and 3 bases for J; bases not matched to a gene: 15. The CDR3 is 17 residues long. Germline assignment: CDR1 SGHVS and CDR2 FNYEAQ. The specimen was blood. The rearrangement uses TRBV7-6 and TRBJ2-7, with 8 bases matching TRBD2. The source of this sequence is a man aged 35 to 55 in good health. CDR3 DNA: TGTGCCAGCAGCCCCTACGGGAGGGCAGGATCCTACTACGAGCAGTACTTC. Its translation: CASSPYGRAGSYYEQYF.